The present TCR beta chain was sequenced within a study of T-cell memory formation after mild COVID-19. The overall study: TCR clusters largely stayed donor specific. Study results and caveats: Day 15 to 85 contracting clones showed balanced CD4/CD8; day 15 to 37 expanders favored CD4+. Some clones that responded turned up in pre-infection memory, which suggests that cross-reactive memory joined in.

CDR3 length: 14 amino acids. The V gene's germline CDR1 is MNHNY and CDR2 SVGAGI (reference sequence). V dropped 2 bases and J dropped 6; count of bases not matched to a gene: 4. This clonotype turned up a few times. The antigen remains undetermined. 5'RACE, which relied on constant-segment primers, yielded TCR alpha and TCR beta cDNA libraries carrying sample barcodes and UMIs. TCRdb independently ran MiXCR on the 5' RACE reads; one entry per CDR3 protein. There are more than 300,000 distinct CDR3 sequences in the sample; around a fifth occur only once, and 21% lies in the top ten. This chain links TRBV6-6 with TRBJ2-3; 8 nucleotides agree with TRBD1. The receptor was isolated from a man younger than 35 who had mild COVID-19 (a few samples of this study predate the infection). Cell type and time point are not known. The sample taken for sequencing was PBMCs or a T cell subset sorted from them (not recorded which). Here the CDR3 reads CASSYGQGRDTQYF. The CDR3 nucleotides are TGTGCCAGCAGTTACGGACAGGGAAGGGATACGCAGTATTTT.